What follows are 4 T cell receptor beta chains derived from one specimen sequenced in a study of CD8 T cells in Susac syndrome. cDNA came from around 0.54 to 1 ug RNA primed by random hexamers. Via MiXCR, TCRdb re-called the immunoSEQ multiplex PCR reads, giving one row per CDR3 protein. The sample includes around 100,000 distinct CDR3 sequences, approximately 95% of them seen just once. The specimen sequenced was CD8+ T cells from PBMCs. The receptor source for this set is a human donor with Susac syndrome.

CDR3 nucleotide sequence: TGCAGTGCGAGCCCCGGGGCGGGGGGCCTCAATGAGCAGTTCTTC. Translated: CSASPGAGGLNEQFF. This chain uses TRBV20-1 with TRBJ2-1; TRBD2 agrees at 8 bases. Germline V lookup: CDR1 DFQATT, CDR2 SNEGSKA (reference sequence). The ends lost 6 bases at V and 6 bases at J; junction bases unmatched: 13. The CDR3 contains 15 residues.

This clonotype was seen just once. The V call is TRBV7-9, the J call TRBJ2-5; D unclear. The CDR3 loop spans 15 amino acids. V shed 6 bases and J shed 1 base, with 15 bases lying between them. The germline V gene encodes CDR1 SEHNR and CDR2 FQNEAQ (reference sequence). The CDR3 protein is CASRRTSTPQETQYF. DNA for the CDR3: TGTGCCAGCAGACGTACTTCGACACCCCAAGAGACCCAGTACTTC.

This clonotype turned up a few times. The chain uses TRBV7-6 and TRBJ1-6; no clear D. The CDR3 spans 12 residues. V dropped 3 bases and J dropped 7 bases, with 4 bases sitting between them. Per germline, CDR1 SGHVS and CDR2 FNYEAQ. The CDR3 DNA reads TGTGCCAGCAGCTTGGGAAATTCACCCCTCCACTTT. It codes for CASSLGNSPLHF. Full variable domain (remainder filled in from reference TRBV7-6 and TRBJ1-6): GAGVSQSPRYKVTKRGQDVALRCDPISGHVSLYWYRQALGQGPEFLTYFNYEAQQDKSGLPNDRFSAERPEGSISTLTIQRTEQRDSAMYRCASSLGNSPLHFGNGTRLTVT.

The CDR3 nucleotides are TGTGCCAGCAGTGAAGCGCCAGCAACTAATGAAAAACTGTTTTTT. Its translation: CASSEAPATNEKLFF. The chain is built from TRBV2 and TRBJ1-4; D remains unclear. This CDR3 region has 15 residues. Germline V gives CDR1 SNHLY, CDR2 FYNNEI. The germline V and J ends were trimmed by 0 bases and 0 bases, with 5 bases remaining between them.